The T cell receptor beta chain described here comes from a study of blood T cell repertoires in COVID-19. Overall study context: Donors in the United States, Italy and Spain gave samples during acute or convalescent COVID-19. PBMCs, B-cell-depleted T cells, or T cells were the source of the cDNA or gDNA that made up the material.

The germline V and J ends were trimmed by 2 bases and 8 bases, with 11 bases remaining between them. CDR3 length: 13 residues. Germline assignment: CDR1 LGHNT and CDR2 FRNRAP. Original processing notes: Amplified reference gene primers provided the basis for estimating nucleated cell counts. Libraries were prepared by immunoSEQ multiplex PCR; TCRdb keeps only in-frame clonotypes and omits some of them. V and J calls and clone size are copied from that table; D and trimming were computed from the DNA. The sample holds 40,000 to 60,000 clones, roughly 83% seen once. This rearrangement joins TRBV12-5 to TRBJ2-3; D is perhaps TRBD1 (5 bases). Sequenced sample: peripheral blood. The receptor comes from a man aged 50-60 years with active COVID-19. DNA of the CDR3: TGTGCTAGTGGTTTGCAGGGCATCAGTACGCAGTATTTT. It specifies CASGLQGISTQYF.